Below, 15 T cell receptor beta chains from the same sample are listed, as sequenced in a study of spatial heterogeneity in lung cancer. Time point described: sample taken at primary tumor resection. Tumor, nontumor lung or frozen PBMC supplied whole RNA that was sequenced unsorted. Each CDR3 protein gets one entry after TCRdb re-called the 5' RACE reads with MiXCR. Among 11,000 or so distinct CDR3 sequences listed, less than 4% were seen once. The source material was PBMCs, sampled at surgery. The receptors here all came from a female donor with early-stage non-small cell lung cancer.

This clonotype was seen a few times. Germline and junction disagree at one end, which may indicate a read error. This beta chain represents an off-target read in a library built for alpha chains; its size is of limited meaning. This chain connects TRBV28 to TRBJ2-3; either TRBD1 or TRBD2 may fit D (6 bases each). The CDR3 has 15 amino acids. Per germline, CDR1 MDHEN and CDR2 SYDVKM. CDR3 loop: CASGLVGGGEDTQYF. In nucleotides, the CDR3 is TGTGCCAGCGGTTTAGTAGGGGGAGGTGAAGATACGCAGTATTTT.

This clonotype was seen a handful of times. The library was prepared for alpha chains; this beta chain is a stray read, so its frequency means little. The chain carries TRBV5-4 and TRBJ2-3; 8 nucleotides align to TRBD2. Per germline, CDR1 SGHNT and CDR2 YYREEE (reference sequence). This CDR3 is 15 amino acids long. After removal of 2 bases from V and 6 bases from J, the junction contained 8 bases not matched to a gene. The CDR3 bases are TGTGCCAGCAGCTTCCCCGGACTAGCTGGGGATACGCAGTATTTT. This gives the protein CASSFPGLAGDTQYF.

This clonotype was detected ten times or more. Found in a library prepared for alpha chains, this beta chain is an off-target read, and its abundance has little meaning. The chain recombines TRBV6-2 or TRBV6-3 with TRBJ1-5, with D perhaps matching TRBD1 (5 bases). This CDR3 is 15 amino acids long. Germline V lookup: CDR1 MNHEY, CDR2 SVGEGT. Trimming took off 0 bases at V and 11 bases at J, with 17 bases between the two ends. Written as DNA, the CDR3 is TGTGCCAGCAGTTACTCGGGGACGGTAACGAAGACCCAGCATTTT. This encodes CASSYSGTVTKTQHF.

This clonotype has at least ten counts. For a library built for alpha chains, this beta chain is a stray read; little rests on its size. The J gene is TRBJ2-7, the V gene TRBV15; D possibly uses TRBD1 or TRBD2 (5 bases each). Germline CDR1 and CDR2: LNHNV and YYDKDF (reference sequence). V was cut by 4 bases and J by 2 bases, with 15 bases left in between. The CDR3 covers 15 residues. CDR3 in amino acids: CATSKLRDPAYEQYF. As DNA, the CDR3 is TGTGCCACCAGCAAACTCCGGGACCCCGCCTACGAGCAGTACTTC. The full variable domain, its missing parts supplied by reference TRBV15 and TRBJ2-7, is DAMVIQNPRYQVTQFGKPVTLSCSQTLNHNVMYWYQQKSSQAPKLLFHYYDKDFNNEADTPDNFQSRRPNTSFCFLDIRSPGLGDTAMYLCATSKLRDPAYEQYFGPGTRLTVT.

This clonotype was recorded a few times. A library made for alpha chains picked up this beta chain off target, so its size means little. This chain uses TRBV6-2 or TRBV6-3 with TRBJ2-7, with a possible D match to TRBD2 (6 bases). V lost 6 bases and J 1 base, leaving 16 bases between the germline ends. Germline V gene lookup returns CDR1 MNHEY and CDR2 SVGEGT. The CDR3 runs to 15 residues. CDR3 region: CASSPAGLQSYEQYF. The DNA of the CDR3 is TGTGCCAGCAGCCCCGCGGGACTCCAGTCCTACGAGCAGTACTTC.

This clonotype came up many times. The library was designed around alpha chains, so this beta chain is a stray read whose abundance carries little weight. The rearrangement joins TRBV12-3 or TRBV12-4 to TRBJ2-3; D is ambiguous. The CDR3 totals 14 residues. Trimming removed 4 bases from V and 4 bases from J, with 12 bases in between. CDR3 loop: CASSYHPGADTQYF. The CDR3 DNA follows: TGTGCCAGCAGTTACCACCCGGGTGCAGATACGCAGTATTTT.

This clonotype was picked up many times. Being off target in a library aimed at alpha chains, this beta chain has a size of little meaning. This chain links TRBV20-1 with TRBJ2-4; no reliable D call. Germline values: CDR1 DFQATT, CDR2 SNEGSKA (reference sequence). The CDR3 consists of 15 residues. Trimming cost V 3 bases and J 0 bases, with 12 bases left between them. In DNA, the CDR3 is TGCAGTGCTAGTGCCCTCCTCGTAGCCAAAAACATTCAGTACTTC. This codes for CSASALLVAKNIQYF.

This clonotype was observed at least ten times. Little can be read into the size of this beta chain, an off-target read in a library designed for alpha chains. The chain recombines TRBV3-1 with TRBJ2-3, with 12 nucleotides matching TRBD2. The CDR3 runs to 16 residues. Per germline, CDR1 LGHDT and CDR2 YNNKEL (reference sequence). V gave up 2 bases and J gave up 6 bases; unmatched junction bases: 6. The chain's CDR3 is CASSQPLAGGLDTQYF. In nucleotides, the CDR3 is TGTGCCAGCAGCCAACCACTAGCGGGAGGCCTGGATACGCAGTATTTT.

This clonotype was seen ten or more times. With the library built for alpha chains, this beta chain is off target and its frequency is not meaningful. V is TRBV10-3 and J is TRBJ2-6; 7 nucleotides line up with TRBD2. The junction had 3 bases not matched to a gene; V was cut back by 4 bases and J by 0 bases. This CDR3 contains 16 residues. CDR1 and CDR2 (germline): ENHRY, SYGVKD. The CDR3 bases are TGTGCCATCAGTGGGGGAGGGAGCTCTGGGGCCAACGTCCTGACTTTC. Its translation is CAISGGGSSGANVLTF.

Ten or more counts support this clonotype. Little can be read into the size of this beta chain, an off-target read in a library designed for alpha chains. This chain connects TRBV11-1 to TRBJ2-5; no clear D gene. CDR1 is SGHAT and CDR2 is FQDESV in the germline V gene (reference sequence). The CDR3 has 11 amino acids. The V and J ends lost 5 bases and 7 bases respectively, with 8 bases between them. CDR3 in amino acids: CASSILGTQYF. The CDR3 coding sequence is TGTGCCAGCAGCATCTTAGGGACCCAGTACTTC.

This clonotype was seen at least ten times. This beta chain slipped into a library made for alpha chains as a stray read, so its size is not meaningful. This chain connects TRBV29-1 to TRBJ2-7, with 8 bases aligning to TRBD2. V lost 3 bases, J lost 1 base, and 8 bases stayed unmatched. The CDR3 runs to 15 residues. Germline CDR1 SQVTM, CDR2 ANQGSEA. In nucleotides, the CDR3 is TGCAGCGTTGATGGCCTAGCGGGCAAATCCTACGAGCAGTACTTC. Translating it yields CSVDGLAGKSYEQYF.

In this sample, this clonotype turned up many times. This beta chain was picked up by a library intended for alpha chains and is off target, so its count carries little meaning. DNA of the CDR3: TGTGCCAGCACCCTGACCGGCGAGCCGACTAACTATGGCTACACCTTC. It encodes CASTLTGEPTNYGYTF. V gene TRBV9 combines with J gene TRBJ1-2; D unresolved. The CDR3 is 16 amino acids. Trimming removed 6 bases from V and 0 bases from J, with 18 bases in between. The germline V gene has CDR1 SGDLS and CDR2 YYNGEE. Full variable domain (outside the CDR3, taken from reference TRBV9 and TRBJ1-2): DSGVTQTPKHLITATGQRVTLRCSPRSGDLSVYWYQQSLDQGLQFLIQYYNGEERAKGNILERFSAQQFPDLHSELNLSSLELGDSALYFCASTLTGEPTNYGYTFGSGTRLTVV.

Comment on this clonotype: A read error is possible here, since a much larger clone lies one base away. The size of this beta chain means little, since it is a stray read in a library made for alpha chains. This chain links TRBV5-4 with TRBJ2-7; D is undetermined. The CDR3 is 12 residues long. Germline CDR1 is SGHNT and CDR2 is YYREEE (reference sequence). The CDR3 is CATSLPGREQYF. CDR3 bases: TGTGCCACCAGCCTCCCCGGCCGGGAGCAGTACTTC.

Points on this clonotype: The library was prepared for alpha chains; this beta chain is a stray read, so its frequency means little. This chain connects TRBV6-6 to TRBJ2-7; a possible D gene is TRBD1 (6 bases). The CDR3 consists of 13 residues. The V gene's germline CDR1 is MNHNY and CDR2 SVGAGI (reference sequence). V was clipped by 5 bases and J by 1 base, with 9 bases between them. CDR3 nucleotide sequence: TGTGCCAGCAGTACAGGGCCATCCTACGAGCAGTACTTC. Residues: CASSTGPSYEQYF.

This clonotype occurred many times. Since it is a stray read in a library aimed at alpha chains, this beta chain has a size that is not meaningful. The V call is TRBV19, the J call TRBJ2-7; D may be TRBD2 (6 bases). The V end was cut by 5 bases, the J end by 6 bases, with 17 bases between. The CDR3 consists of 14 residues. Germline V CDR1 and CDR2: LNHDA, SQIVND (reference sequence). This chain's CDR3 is CASSLSGTEGEQYF. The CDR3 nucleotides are TGTGCCAGTAGTCTTTCCGGGACTGAGGGCGAGCAGTACTTC.